This T cell receptor beta chain was sequenced in a study of T cell responses to AZD1222 COVID-19 vaccine. Study-level findings and limits: Among AZD1222 vaccinees, only 5 to 7 were seropositive at baseline. There were vaccine-associated CD4 TCRs across spike, dominant at 160-218 and 743-854.

The CDR3 is 12 residues long. Germline V CDR1 and CDR2: LNHNV, YYDKDF (reference sequence). Trimming left V 0 bases short and J 6 bases short, with 3 bases between. Second-dose recipients at about 4 or about 12 weeks were treated as one pooled group. Profiling relied on immunoSEQ multiplex PCR, and the TCRdb table lists in-frame clones only, not all of them. This table has roughly 170,000 clones, 90% to 95% appearing once. As concerns this clone: Its antigen is still unknown.

The sequences come from peripheral blood, collected 28 days after the second AZD1222 dose. The chain links TRBV15 to TRBJ1-5; the D is unclear. This receptor was obtained from an adult who received the AZD1222 COVID-19 vaccine. The CDR3 here is CATSRDRQPQHF. CDR3 sequence (DNA): TGTGCCACCAGCAGAGATCGTCAGCCCCAGCATTTT.